This T cell receptor (beta chain) was captured by sequencing in a study of shared clonotypes between healthy human individuals. Turning to this clone: Its matching antigen is unknown.

Study-level findings and limits: An effect of sequencing depth on clonotype sharing among donors was expected. Sampling used blood alone; tissue repertoires probably differ.

Some clones are missing from TCRdb's copy, which holds only in-frame ones; the method was immunoSEQ multiplex PCR. This sample has some 980,000 clones, with more than 75% found just once. Trimming took off 4 bases at V and 0 bases at J, with 12 bases between the two ends. The germline V gene encodes CDR1 LGHNA and CDR2 YSLEER. The CDR3 runs 16 residues. Donors were Caucasian adults residing in Nashville, Tennessee, USA. The sequencing sample was made of memory CD4+ T cells sorted from blood. Regarding subset: CD45RA-negative fraction. The chain is built from TRBV4-3 and TRBJ2-2, with D possibly being TRBD2 (5 bases). This sequence originates from a man between 18 and 29 years old in good health. CDR3 amino acids: CASSPLAVSNTGELFF. The DNA for the CDR3 is TGCGCCAGCAGCCCGCTAGCAGTCTCGAACACCGGGGAGCTGTTTTTT.